The clone carrying this T cell receptor (beta chain) was observed once. Its target is not known. This sample stems from a study of cytomegalovirus exposure and HLA in healthy donors. Study-level information: A subsequent analysis reported that the 100 to 150 validation repertoires were produced on the same platform that had also been used for the roughly 700 first-cohort repertoires. Study outcomes and limitations: The study labeled around 160 TCR beta chains cytomegalovirus-associated. Rare TCR sequences predominated, though certain public TCRs were found in many donors.

Sequencing used immunoSEQ multiplex PCR; TCRdb keeps in-frame clones, though not all of them. The profile shows about 110,000 clones, around 82% of them singletons. Germline loops: CDR1 MGHRA, CDR2 YSYEKL. V lost 0 bases to trimming and J lost 0 bases, with 12 bases between them. This CDR3 is 17 amino acids long. The V call is TRBV4-1, the J call TRBJ1-3; D not certain. Sequenced material: PBMCs. The TCR sequence derives from a woman aged 18-35 years in good health and CMV-seronegative. CDR3 bases: TGCGCCAGCAGCCAAGATGGCGGGGTACTCTCTGGAAACACCATATATTTT. It specifies CASSQDGGVLSGNTIYF.